This is a list of T cell receptor beta chains from one sample in a study of shared clonotypes between healthy human individuals. Using immunoSEQ multiplex PCR, the repertoire was profiled, and TCRdb retains in-frame clones only, with some absent. The sample contains roughly 2.5 million clones, more than 90% of which appear only once. The sequenced sample consisted of naive CD4+ T cells sorted from blood. The receptors stem from a man younger than 35 in good health. CDR3s include the opening cysteine and the closing phenylalanine or tryptophan. The D gene is left open where the match is weak. Where a row states a size, it is once, few, many or the class of an expanded clone; other rows omit it.

V	J	size	D	length	CDR3	DNA
TRBV30	TRBJ2-7	-	TRBD2	14	CAWSTGTAGGEQYF	TGTGCCTGGAGTACCGGGACGGCGGGGGGGGAGCAGTACTTC
TRBV7-9	TRBJ2-6	-	-	13	CASSLTGANVLTF	TGTGCCAGCAGCTTGACTGGGGCCAACGTCCTGACTTTC
TRBV10-2	TRBJ2-2	-	-	13	CASSDGDTGELFF	TGCGCCAGCAGTGACGGGGACACCGGGGAGCTGTTTTTT
TRBV7-9	TRBJ2-5	-	-	15	CASSLGQDGGETQYF	TGTGCCAGCAGCTTAGGACAGGATGGCGGAGAGACCCAGTACTTC
TRBV4-1	TRBJ1-3	-	-	15	CASSSPRGTGNTIYF	TGCGCCAGCAGTTCCCCAAGAGGGACTGGAAACACCATATATTTT
TRBV9	TRBJ1-2	-	TRBD1	15	CASSPSTGVNYGYTF	TGTGCCAGCAGCCCCTCGACAGGGGTTAACTATGGCTACACCTTC
TRBV15	TRBJ1-1	-	-	17	CATSRDLGAGRDTEAFF	TGTGCCACCAGCAGAGATCTGGGCGCCGGGCGAGACACTGAAGCTTTCTTT
TRBV11-2	TRBJ1-6	-	-	14	CASSPQGPNSPLHF	TGTGCCAGCAGCCCGCAGGGGCCAAATTCACCCCTCCACTTT
TRBV5-1	TRBJ1-6	-	-	14	CASSFRPDDSPLHF	TGCGCCAGCAGCTTTAGGCCAGATGATTCACCCCTCCACTTT
TRBV28	TRBJ1-4	-	TRBD1	15	CASGLRTGVREKLFF	TGTGCCAGCGGCCTCAGGACAGGGGTACGTGAAAAACTGTTTTTT
TRBV18	TRBJ2-7	-	TRBD2	16	CASSPLTGGSSYEQYF	TGTGCCAGCTCACCATTGACTGGCGGGAGCTCCTACGAGCAGTACTTC
TRBV6-1	TRBJ1-4	-	-	15	CASSAVMRGNEKLFF	TGTGCCAGCAGTGCAGTGATGCGGGGTAACGAAAAACTGTTTTTT
TRBV18	TRBJ2-1	-	TRBD2	15	CATTEGRGLYNEQFF	TGTGCCACCACAGAGGGGAGGGGACTCTACAATGAGCAGTTCTTC
TRBV4-1	TRBJ2-5	-	-	14	CASSQAGAPRTQYF	TGCGCCAGCAGCCAAGCGGGGGCCCCGCGAACCCAGTACTTC
TRBV29-1	TRBJ2-1	-	-	12	CSVQGPGHEQFF	TGCAGCGTTCAAGGGCCGGGCCATGAGCAGTTCTTC
TRBV25-1	TRBJ2-5	-	-	17	CASSVPLRQDTGETQYF	TGTGCCAGCAGTGTCCCCCTTAGGCAGGATACGGGAGAGACCCAGTACTTC
TRBV9	TRBJ1-1	-	-	13	CASSVGRNTEAFF	TGTGCCAGCAGCGTAGGCAGGAACACTGAAGCTTTCTTT
TRBV5-1	TRBJ2-6	-	-	12	CASSSGANVLTF	TGCGCCAGCAGTTCTGGGGCCAACGTCCTGACTTTC
TRBV7-2	TRBJ2-4	-	TRBD1	14	CASRGTGAGNIQYF	TGTGCCAGCAGGGGGACAGGGGCGGGGAACATTCAGTACTTC
TRBV5-5	TRBJ1-1	once	-	13	CASSTWTIPEAFF	TGTGCCAGCAGCACCTGGACAATCCCTGAAGCTTTCTTT
TRBV6-5	TRBJ2-1	-	-	16	CASSYSSGGKRNEQFF	TGTGCCAGCAGTTACAGCTCGGGCGGGAAAAGGAATGAGCAGTTCTTC
TRBV5-6	TRBJ1-5	-	-	15	CASSLARGPNQPQHF	TGTGCCAGCAGCTTGGCCAGGGGACCCAATCAGCCCCAGCATTTT
TRBV11-2	TRBJ2-1	-	-	16	CASSLVPGSSYNEQFF	TGTGCCAGCAGCTTAGTTCCAGGGAGCTCCTACAATGAGCAGTTCTTC
TRBV7-2	TRBJ1-5	once	-	15	CASSRLTGYNQPQHF	TGTGCCAGCAGCCGCCTCACAGGGTACAATCAGCCCCAGCATTTT
TRBV30	TRBJ1-5	once	-	13	CAFAGGFNQPQHF	TGTGCCTTTGCTGGGGGATTCAATCAGCCCCAGCATTTT
TRBV18	TRBJ2-7	-	-	14	CASSPPTRAGEQYF	TGTGCCAGCTCACCACCGACCAGGGCGGGCGAGCAGTACTTC
TRBV5-4	TRBJ2-7	once	TRBD2	14	CASSFDASGDEQYF	TGTGCCAGCAGCTTTGATGCTAGCGGCGACGAGCAGTACTTC
TRBV6-4	TRBJ2-1	-	TRBD1	17	CASSDYVRQGAINEQFF	TGTGCCAGCAGTGACTACGTAAGGCAGGGGGCGATAAATGAGCAGTTCTTC
TRBV5-1	TRBJ1-4	-	-	14	CASSTGGANEKLFF	TGCGCCAGCAGCACCGGTGGGGCTAATGAAAAACTGTTTTTT
TRBV7-9	TRBJ1-5	-	-	15	CASSLGAPSNQPQHF	TGTGCCAGCAGTCTGGGGGCACCCAGCAATCAGCCCCAGCATTTT
TRBV11-2	TRBJ2-1	once	TRBD2	15	CASSSSGRALDEQFF	TGTGCCAGCAGTTCCAGCGGGAGGGCCTTAGATGAGCAGTTCTTC
TRBV6-1	TRBJ1-3	-	-	15	CASSETSISGNTIYF	TGTGCCAGCAGCGAGACTTCGATCTCTGGAAACACCATATATTTT
TRBV14	TRBJ2-7	-	-	15	CASSFRRDPLYEQYF	TGTGCCAGCAGCTTTCGGCGGGACCCCCTCTACGAGCAGTACTTC
TRBV10-3	TRBJ2-1	-	-	13	CAISRSSYNEQFF	TGTGCCATCAGCAGGAGCTCCTACAATGAGCAGTTCTTC
TRBV6-1	TRBJ2-6	once	-	16	CASSESGNSGANVLTF	TGTGCCAGCAGTGAAAGCGGAAACTCTGGGGCCAACGTCCTGACTTTC
TRBV5-1	TRBJ2-1	-	-	15	CASSPGRSSYNEQFF	TGCGCCAGCAGCCCGGGACGGAGCTCCTACAATGAGCAGTTCTTC
TRBV11-3	TRBJ2-1	-	TRBD1	12	CASSSQGNEQFF	TGTGCCAGCAGCTCACAGGGGAATGAGCAGTTCTTC
TRBV5-1	TRBJ1-3	-	-	17	CASSQPTQVPSGNTIYF	TGCGCCAGCAGCCAACCTACTCAGGTTCCCTCTGGAAACACCATATATTTT
TRBV5-1	TRBJ2-4	-	TRBD1	15	CASSFTGEDGNIQYF	TGCGCCAGCAGCTTCACAGGGGAAGATGGAAACATTCAGTACTTC
TRBV9	TRBJ2-3	-	-	13	CASSAETGYRQYF	TGTGCCAGCAGCGCAGAAACCGGGTACAGGCAGTATTTT
TRBV19	TRBJ2-1	-	TRBD2	14	CASSHPRGVNEQFF	TGTGCCAGTAGTCATCCCCGGGGGGTGAATGAGCAGTTCTTC
TRBV5-1	TRBJ2-2	-	-	15	CASSLGFPGTGELFF	TGCGCCAGCAGCTTGGGATTTCCAGGTACCGGGGAGCTGTTTTTT
TRBV30	TRBJ2-7	-	-	14	CAWSGTIAAYEQYF	TGTGCCTGGAGTGGCACCATAGCGGCCTACGAGCAGTACTTC
TRBV9	TRBJ2-5	once	TRBD2	14	CASSVAGTRETQYF	TGTGCCAGCAGCGTAGCCGGGACTAGGGAGACCCAGTACTTC
TRBV18	TRBJ1-2	-	-	15	CASSPLDSPQEGYTF	TGTGCCAGCTCACCGCTGGACAGTCCCCAGGAAGGCTACACCTTC